The sequence of this T cell receptor beta chain was determined in a study of Ad26.COV2.S vaccination and SARS-CoV-2 variants. Study-wide results and caveats: An underestimation of total T cell responses may have resulted from the TCR breadth and depth analyses.

Trimming removed 3 bases at V and 6 bases at J, with 15 bases between. The CDR3 is 15 residues long. The germline gives CDR1 LGHDT, CDR2 YNNKEL (reference sequence). The method was immunoSEQ multiplex PCR; TCRdb's version includes in-frame clones alone and lacks a portion of them. There are just over 350,000 clones in the sample; about 91% occur only once, and around 4% lies in the top ten. Notes on this clone: What it binds is unknown.

The source material was peripheral blood, sampled after recovery from COVID-19. V is TRBV3-1 (or the pseudogene TRBV3-2) and J is TRBJ2-1; D possibly corresponds to TRBD1 (5 bases). This TCR derives from a human donor who had recovered from COVID-19. CDR3 bases: TGTGCCAGCAGCCACCAGGGCCCCCCTAGCAATGAGCAGTTCTTC. This sequence encodes CASSHQGPPSNEQFF.